Below, one T cell receptor beta chain is given with its context. The antigen is undetermined. This record comes from a study of identical twins. MiXCR, applied by TCRdb to the 5' RACE reads, yields one record per CDR3 protein. The sample lists approximately 470,000 distinct CDR3 sequences; over 12% were seen once. Points from the study as a whole: Twins showed weaker excess sharing in their beta out-of-frame sequences.

These data were likewise used in another study, on yellow fever vaccine responses in identical twins.

Sequenced sample: CD4+ T cells sorted from blood. The clonotype comes from a woman between 18 and 29 years old in good health.

CDR3 nucleotide sequence: TGTGCCAGCAGCCAAGTGGGGAGGGGGACAGACAACCCTTACGAGCAGTACTTC. This encodes CASSQVGRGTDNPYEQYF. The chain is built from TRBV14 and TRBJ2-7, with D possibly being TRBD1 or TRBD2 (7 bases each). This CDR3 has 18 residues. V gave up 1 base and J gave up 4 bases, with 23 bases separating them. Germline lookup yields CDR1 SGHDN and CDR2 FVKESK.